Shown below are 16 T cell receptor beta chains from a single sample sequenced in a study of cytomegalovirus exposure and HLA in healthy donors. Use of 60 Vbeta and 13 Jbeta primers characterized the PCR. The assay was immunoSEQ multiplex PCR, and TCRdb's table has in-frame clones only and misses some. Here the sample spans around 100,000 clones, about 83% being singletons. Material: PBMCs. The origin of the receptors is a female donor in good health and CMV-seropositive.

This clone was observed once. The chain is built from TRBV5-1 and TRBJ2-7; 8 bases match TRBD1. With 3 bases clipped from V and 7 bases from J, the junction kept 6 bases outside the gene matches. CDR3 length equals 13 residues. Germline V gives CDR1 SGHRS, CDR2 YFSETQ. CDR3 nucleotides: TGCGCCAGCAGCTGGGACAGGATGGGAGAGCAGTACTTC. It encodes CASSWDRMGEQYF.

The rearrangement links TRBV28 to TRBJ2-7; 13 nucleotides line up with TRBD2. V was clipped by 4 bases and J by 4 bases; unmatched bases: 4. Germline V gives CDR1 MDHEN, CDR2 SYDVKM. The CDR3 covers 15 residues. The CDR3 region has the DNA TGTGCCAGCAGTTGGACTAGCGGGAGTTATTACGAGCAGTACTTC. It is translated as CASSWTSGSYYEQYF.

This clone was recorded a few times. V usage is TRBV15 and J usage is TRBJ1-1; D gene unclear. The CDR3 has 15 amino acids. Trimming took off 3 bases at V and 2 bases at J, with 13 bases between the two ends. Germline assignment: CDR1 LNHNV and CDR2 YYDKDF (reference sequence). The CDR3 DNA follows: TGTGCCACCAGCAGGGGCCGGGATATAAACACTGAAGCTTTCTTT. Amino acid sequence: CATSRGRDINTEAFF.

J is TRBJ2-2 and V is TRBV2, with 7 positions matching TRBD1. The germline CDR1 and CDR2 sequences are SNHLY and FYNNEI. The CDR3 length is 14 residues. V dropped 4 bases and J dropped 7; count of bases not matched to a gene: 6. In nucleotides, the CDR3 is TGTGCCAGCAGTGGAAGGGGGCCGATCGGGGAGCTGTTTTTT. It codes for CASSGRGPIGELFF.

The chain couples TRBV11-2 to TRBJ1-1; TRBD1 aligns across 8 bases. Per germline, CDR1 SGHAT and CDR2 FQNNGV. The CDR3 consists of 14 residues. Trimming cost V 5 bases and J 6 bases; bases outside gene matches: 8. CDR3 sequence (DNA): TGTGCCAGCAGCGCACGACTACAGGGGGCTGAAGCTTTCTTT. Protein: CASSARLQGAEAFF.

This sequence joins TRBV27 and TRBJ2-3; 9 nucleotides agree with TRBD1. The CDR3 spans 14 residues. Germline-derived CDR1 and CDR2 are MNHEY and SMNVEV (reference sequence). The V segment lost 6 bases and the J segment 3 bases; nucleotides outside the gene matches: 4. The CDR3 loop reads CASSRDRETDTQYF. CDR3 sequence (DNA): TGTGCCAGCAGCCGGGACAGGGAAACAGATACGCAGTATTTT.

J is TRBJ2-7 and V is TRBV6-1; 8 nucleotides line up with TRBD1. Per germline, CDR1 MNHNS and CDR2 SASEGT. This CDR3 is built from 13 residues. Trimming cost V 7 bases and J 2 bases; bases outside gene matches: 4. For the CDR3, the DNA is TGTGCCAGCAACCAGGGACAGGCCTACGAGCAGTACTTC. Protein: CASNQGQAYEQYF.

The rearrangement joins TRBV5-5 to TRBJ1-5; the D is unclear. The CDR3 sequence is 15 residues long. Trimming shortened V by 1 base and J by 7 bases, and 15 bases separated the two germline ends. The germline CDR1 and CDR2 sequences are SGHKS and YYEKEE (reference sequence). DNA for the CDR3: TGTGCCAGCAGCTTGAGCTCACAGATTAAACAGCCCCAGCATTTT. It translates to CASSLSSQIKQPQHF.

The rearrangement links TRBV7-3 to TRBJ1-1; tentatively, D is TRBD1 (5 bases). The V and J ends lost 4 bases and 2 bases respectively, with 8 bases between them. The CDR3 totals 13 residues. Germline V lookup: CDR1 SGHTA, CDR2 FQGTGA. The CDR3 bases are TGTGCCAGCAGCTCGGGGGTCAACACTGAAGCTTTCTTT. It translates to CASSSGVNTEAFF.

The CDR3 sequence: CASSSDRGSDTQYF. For the CDR3, the DNA is TGTGCCAGCAGCTCCGACAGGGGTTCAGATACGCAGTATTTT. The J gene is TRBJ2-3, the V gene TRBV11-2; TRBD1 agrees at 8 bases. V shed 4 bases, J shed 4 bases, and the junction held 4 bases outside the gene matches. This CDR3 contains 14 residues. The germline CDR1 and CDR2 sequences are SGHAT and FQNNGV.

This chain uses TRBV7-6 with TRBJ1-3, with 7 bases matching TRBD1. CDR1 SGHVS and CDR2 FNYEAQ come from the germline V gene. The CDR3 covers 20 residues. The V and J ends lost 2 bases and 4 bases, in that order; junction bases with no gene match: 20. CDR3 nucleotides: TGTGCCAGCAGCTTAAACCAGTACTCCTTGGACAGGTCGGACGGAAACACCATATATTTT. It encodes CASSLNQYSLDRSDGNTIYF. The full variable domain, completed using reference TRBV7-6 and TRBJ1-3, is GAGVSQSPRYKVTKRGQDVALRCDPISGHVSLYWYRQALGQGPEFLTYFNYEAQQDKSGLPNDRFSAERPEGSISTLTIQRTEQRDSAMYRCASSLNQYSLDRSDGNTIYFGEGSWLTVV.

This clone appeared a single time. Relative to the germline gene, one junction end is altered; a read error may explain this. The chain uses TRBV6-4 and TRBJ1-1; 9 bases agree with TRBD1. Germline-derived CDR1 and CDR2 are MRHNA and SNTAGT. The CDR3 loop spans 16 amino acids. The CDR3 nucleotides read TGTGCCGGCAGTCCGACAGGGGGGTGGGTGGGCACTGAAGCTTTCTTT. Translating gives CAGSPTGGWVGTEAFF.

The CDR3 sequence is CAISESRAELSYNEQFF. The CDR3 DNA follows: TGTGCCATCAGTGAGTCGAGGGCAGAACTCTCCTACAATGAGCAGTTCTTC. V gene TRBV10-3 combines with J gene TRBJ2-1; D may be TRBD2 (5 bases). Germline CDR1 reads ENHRY; CDR2 reads SYGVKD. The CDR3 sequence is 17 residues long. The V end was cut by 0 bases, the J end by 0 bases, with 12 bases between.

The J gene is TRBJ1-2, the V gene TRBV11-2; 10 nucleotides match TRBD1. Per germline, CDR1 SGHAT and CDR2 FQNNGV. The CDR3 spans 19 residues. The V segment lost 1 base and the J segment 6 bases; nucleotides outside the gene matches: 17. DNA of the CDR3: TGTGCCAGCAGCTTAGTGAGGCCGGGACAGGGGCCTTCTAAGGATGGCTACACCTTC. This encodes CASSLVRPGQGPSKDGYTF.

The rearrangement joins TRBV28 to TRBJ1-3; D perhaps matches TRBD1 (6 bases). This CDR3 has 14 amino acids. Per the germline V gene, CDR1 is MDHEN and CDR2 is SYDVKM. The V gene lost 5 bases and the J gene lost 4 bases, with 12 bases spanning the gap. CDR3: CASSAQGWGNTIYF. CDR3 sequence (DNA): TGTGCCAGCAGTGCCCAGGGGTGGGGAAACACCATATATTTT.

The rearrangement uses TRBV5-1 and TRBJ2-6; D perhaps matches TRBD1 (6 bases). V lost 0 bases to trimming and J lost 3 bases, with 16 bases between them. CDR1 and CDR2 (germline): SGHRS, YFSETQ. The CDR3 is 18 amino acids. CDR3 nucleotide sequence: TGCGCCAGCAGCTTGGTACAGGGTGTAATATATGGGGCCAACGTCCTGACTTTC. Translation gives CASSLVQGVIYGANVLTF.